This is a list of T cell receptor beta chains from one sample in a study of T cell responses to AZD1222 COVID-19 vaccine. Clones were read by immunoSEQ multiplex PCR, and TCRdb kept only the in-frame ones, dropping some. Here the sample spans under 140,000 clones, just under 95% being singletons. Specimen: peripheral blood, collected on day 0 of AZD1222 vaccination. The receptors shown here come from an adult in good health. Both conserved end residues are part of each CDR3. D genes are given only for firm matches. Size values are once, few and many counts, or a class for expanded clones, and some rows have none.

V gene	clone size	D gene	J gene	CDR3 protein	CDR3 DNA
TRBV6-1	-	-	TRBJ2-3	CASSEGMLGGTQYF	TGTGCCAGCAGTGAAGGGATGCTCGGGGGTACGCAGTATTTT
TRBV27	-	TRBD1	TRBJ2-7	CASSTGQGNYEQYF	TGTGCCAGCAGTACAGGACAGGGTAACTACGAGCAGTACTTC
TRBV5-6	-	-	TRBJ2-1	CASSGVQYNEQFF	TGTGCCAGCAGCGGGGTACAGTACAATGAGCAGTTCTTC
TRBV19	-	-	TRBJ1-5	CASSISGGYSNQPQHF	TGTGCCAGTAGTATATCAGGAGGATATAGCAATCAGCCCCAGCATTTT
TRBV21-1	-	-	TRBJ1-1	CATSYRSRMNTEAFF	TGTGCCACGTCCTACAGGTCCCGTATGAACACTGAAGCTTTCTTT
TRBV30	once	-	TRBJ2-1	CAWSARNEQFF	TGTGCCTGGAGTGCACGCAATGAGCAGTTCTTC
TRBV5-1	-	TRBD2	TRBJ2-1	CASSLASGGVLPPNEQFF	TGCGCCAGCAGCTTGGCTAGCGGGGGGGTCCTGCCTCCAAATGAGCAGTTCTTC
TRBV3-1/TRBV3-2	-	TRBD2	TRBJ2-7	CASSQVSGGVSYEQYF	TGTGCCAGCAGCCAAGTTAGCGGGGGGGTCTCCTACGAGCAGTACTTC
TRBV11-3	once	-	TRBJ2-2	CASSSTGILGTGELFF	TGTGCCAGCAGCTCCACAGGGATCCTAGGGACCGGGGAGCTGTTTTTT
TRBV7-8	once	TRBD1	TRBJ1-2	CASSTGTGTYGYTF	TGTGCCAGCAGTACCGGGACAGGGACTTATGGCTACACCTTC
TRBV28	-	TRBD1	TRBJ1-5	CASSPGQGYQPQHF	TGTGCCAGCAGTCCGGGACAGGGGTACCAGCCCCAGCATTTT
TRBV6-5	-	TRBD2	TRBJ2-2	CASSKTSGVPGELFF	TGTGCCAGCAGTAAAACTAGCGGGGTGCCCGGGGAGCTGTTTTTT
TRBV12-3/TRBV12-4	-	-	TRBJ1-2	CASSPVPAWGYTF	TGTGCCAGCAGTCCCGTCCCAGCGTGGGGCTACACCTTC
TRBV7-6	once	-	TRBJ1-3	CASSLNKRGNTIYF	TGTGCCAGCAGCTTGAACAAACGTGGAAACACCATATATTTT
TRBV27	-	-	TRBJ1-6	CASSPRGVGNSPLHF	TGTGCCAGCAGTCCTCGCGGGGTAGGGAATTCACCCCTCCACTTT
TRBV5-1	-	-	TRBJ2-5	CASSLSGVRETQYF	TGCGCCAGCAGCCTCTCGGGGGTGAGAGAGACCCAGTACTTC
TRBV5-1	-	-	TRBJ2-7	CASSFTGALLGEQYF	TGCGCCAGCAGTTTCACAGGAGCTCTCCTTGGCGAGCAGTACTTC
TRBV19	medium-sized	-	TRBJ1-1	CASSINSLAYRNTEAFF	TGTGCCAGTAGTATCAACTCCCTAGCTTACAGGAACACTGAAGCTTTCTTT
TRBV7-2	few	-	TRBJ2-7	CASSLSNRVYEQYF	TGTGCCAGCAGCTTAAGTAACAGGGTCTACGAGCAGTACTTC
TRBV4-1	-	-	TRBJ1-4	CASSLEGGKGEKLFF	TGCGCCAGCAGCCTTGAGGGGGGCAAGGGTGAAAAACTGTTTTTT
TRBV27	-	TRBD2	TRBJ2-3	CASSRTSGGRDTQYF	TGTGCCAGCAGTCGGACTAGCGGGGGCCGAGATACGCAGTATTTT
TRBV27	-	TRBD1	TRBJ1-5	CASSGQGAEPQHF	TGTGCCAGCAGCGGACAGGGCGCTGAGCCCCAGCATTTT
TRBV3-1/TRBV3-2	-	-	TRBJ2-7	CASSQTDRDSLEYF	TGTGCCAGCAGCCAAACTGATCGGGACTCCCTCGAGTACTTC
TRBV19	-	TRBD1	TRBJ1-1	CASTDRDSDMNTEAFF	TGTGCCAGTACTGACCGGGACAGCGATATGAACACTGAAGCTTTCTTT
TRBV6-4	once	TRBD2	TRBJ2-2	CASSDSAGGNTGELFF	TGTGCCAGCAGTGACTCAGCGGGGGGGAACACCGGGGAGCTGTTTTTT
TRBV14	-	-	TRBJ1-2	CASSQRWGGYTF	TGTGCCAGCAGCCAACGTTGGGGTGGCTACACCTTC
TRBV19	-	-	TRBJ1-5	CASRNPYNQPQHF	TGTGCCAGTAGGAACCCCTATAATCAGCCCCAGCATTTT
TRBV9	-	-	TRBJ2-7	CASSGVGDEQYF	TGTGCCAGCAGCGGGGTGGGAGACGAGCAGTACTTC
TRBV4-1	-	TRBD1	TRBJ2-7	CASSLLSGTGGYEQYF	TGCGCCAGCAGCCTCCTTTCGGGGACAGGGGGCTACGAGCAGTACTTC
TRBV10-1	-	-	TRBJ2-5	CASSEGQQETQYF	TGCGCCAGCAGTGAAGGGCAGCAAGAGACCCAGTACTTC
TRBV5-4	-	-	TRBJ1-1	CASSNLLQNTEAFF	TGTGCCAGCAGCAACCTACTACAGAACACTGAAGCTTTCTTT
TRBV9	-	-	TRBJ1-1	CASSVEDGRGFEAFF	TGTGCCAGCAGCGTTGAAGACGGAAGAGGGTTTGAAGCTTTCTTT
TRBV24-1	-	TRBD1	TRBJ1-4	CATSDSGGKEKLFF	TGTGCCACCAGTGATTCAGGGGGGAAAGAAAAACTGTTTTTT
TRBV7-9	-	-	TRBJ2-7	CASSFPDGYEQYF	TGTGCCAGCAGCTTCCCGGACGGCTACGAGCAGTACTTC
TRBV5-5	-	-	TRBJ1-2	CASSPRDGDYGYTF	TGTGCCAGCAGCCCCCGGGACGGGGACTATGGCTACACCTTC
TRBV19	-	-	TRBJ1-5	CASSIGSGTGNQPQHF	TGTGCCAGTAGTATAGGGTCGGGGACGGGCAATCAGCCCCAGCATTTT
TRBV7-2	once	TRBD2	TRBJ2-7	CASSASGLVSVQYF	TGTGCCAGCAGCGCCTCGGGACTAGTCTCGGTGCAGTACTTC
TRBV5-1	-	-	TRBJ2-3	CASSAGSTDTQYF	TGCGCCAGCAGCGCAGGGAGCACAGATACGCAGTATTTT
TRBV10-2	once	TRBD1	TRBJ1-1	CASSWDRADTEAFF	TGCGCCAGCAGTTGGGACAGGGCGGACACTGAAGCTTTCTTT
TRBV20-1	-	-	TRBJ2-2	CSASWDPNTGELFF	TGCAGTGCTAGTTGGGACCCGAACACCGGGGAGCTGTTTTTT
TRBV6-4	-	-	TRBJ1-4	CASSLGGGEKLFF	TGTGCCAGCTCCCTGGGCGGCGGTGAAAAACTGTTTTTT
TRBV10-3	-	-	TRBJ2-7	CAISSLNYEQYF	TGTGCCATCAGTTCTCTGAACTACGAGCAGTACTTC
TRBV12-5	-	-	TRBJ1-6	CASGLAPWDSPLHF	TGTGCTAGTGGTTTGGCCCCCTGGGATTCACCCCTCCACTTT
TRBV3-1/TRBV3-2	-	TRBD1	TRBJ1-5	CASSLNTGALNQPQHF	TGTGCCAGCAGCCTCAATACAGGGGCCCTAAATCAGCCCCAGCATTTT
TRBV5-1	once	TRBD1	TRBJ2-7	CASSLEGGWYEQYF	TGCGCCAGCAGCTTGGAAGGGGGCTGGTACGAGCAGTACTTC
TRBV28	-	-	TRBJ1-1	CASSLELVNTEAFF	TGTGCCAGCAGTTTAGAATTGGTGAACACTGAAGCTTTCTTT
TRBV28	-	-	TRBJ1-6	CASSLRGSSYNSPLHF	TGTGCCAGCAGTTTGAGGGGGAGCTCCTATAATTCACCCCTCCACTTT
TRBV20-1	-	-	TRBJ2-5	CSARQETQYF	TGCAGTGCTAGACAAGAGACCCAGTACTTC
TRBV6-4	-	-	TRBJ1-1	CASRVGGTEAFF	TGTGCCAGCAGAGTCGGCGGCACTGAAGCTTTCTTT
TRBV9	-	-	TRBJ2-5	CASSVDFEYQETQYF	TGTGCCAGCAGCGTCGATTTTGAGTACCAAGAGACCCAGTACTTC
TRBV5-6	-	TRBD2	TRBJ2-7	CASRLTSGGSYEQYF	TGTGCCAGCAGACTGACTAGCGGGGGCTCCTACGAGCAGTACTTC